This T cell receptor (beta chain) was obtained from a study of cytomegalovirus exposure and HLA in healthy donors (dated by TCRdb to the late 2010s). Background for the entire study: An earlier analysis of 587 of the donors reported over 250 Gb of sequence data and 90 million to 120 million unique TCR beta sequences obtained from 150 million to 200 million T cells. An early release that covered about 640 HLA-typed donors contained approximately 300 gigabases of sequencing data and about 93 million unique TCR sequences. Of the roughly 400 genotyped donors, 65% to 90% fell in the genetic ancestry cluster associated with self-reported Caucasian donors. The study was designed to test whether signatures of past pathogen exposure could be identified by cataloging public T cell receptors. The study used immunosequencing to profile the T cell repertoires of 666 subjects and linked those repertoires to cytomegalovirus serostatus. A separate validation cohort of approximately 130 different subjects was used in addition to the roughly 670-subject first cohort. The study combined high-throughput TCR immunosequencing, statistical association of individual TCRs with disease status, and machine learning to predict cytomegalovirus infection status. A later analysis re-analyzed previously published TCR beta repertoires from about 730 donors and added high-resolution HLA genotyping to study TCR occurrence patterns. In the later analysis, no new phenotypic data were used to find candidate immune exposures; instead, reliance was placed on TCR beta sequences and their occurrence across donors. An earlier analysis of more than 450 of the donors used high-throughput TCR beta sequencing to judge whether each TCR beta V gene segment behaved as functional or pseudogenic. Donor age, sex, ethnicity and CMV serostatus were collected together with the repertoire data. Genome-wide SNP genotypes for about 65% of the 666 donors were used in a later genetic analysis, which treated that subset as a discovery cohort. Every discovery cohort repertoire had been produced on one sequencing platform. HLA typing included class I and class II loci at four-digit resolution. The number of typed donors differed by locus: roughly 629-640 for A, B, C, DRB1 and DQB1; some 540 for DQA1; some 610 for DPA1; and approximately 450 for DPB1. Several DR-DQ haplotypes were handled as single units for association and clustering because linkage in the cohort was strong. Among around 400 genotyped donors of the cohort, an average of roughly 240,000 unique TCR beta nucleotide sequences were sequenced per donor, roughly a sixth of them non-productive. Overall study outcomes, separate from this receptor: A further reported finding was that TCR beta sequences accurately predicted the HLA-A and HLA-B alleles for most subjects in the first cohort. In a later analysis, several top co-occurrence clusters were reported to appear linked to parvovirus B19, influenza, CMV and Epstein-Barr virus. Roughly uniform sequencing depth across donors was assumed in presence/absence analyses, although this assumption may not hold. An association between a missense DCLRE1C variant and V-gene and J-gene trimming of TCR beta chains was found in a later genetic analysis and replicated in an independent cohort. The sequencing pipeline was judged likely to have produced a cluster of highly shared sequence variants as a technical artifact. Some IMGT-functional V segments, including TRBV6-2 and TRBV6-3, could not be distinguished by the 87-base-pair reads and were therefore excluded. The study gave a list of 150 to 200 TCR beta chains associated with cytomegalovirus. Linkage disequilibrium might explain the correlated functional status among segregating V segments, but an unknown experimental factor could not be ruled out. According to the authors, the approach could potentially be generalized to other disease states and immunological phenotypes. While some public TCRs were present in many individuals, most TCR sequences turned up only very rarely across donors. In an earlier analysis of approximately 590 of the donors, most TCR beta V segments appeared in productive rearrangements about 87% or about 30% of the time, broadly matching IMGT annotations. In both the original and validation cohorts, the classifier was reported to diagnose cytomegalovirus status with high specificity and sensitivity. Because counts were too low, approximately 15 rarely observed V segments, including chromosome 9 orphons, were excluded from the earlier analysis of roughly 580 of the donors. A later analysis found that HLA-associated TCR beta chains were more clonally expanded and had lower generation probabilities than equally common non-associated chains. Because HLA typing was unavailable for some donors at each locus, only the typed subset was used in association tests. A few of the identified cytomegalovirus-associated TCR beta chains were confirmed in vitro to be specific for cytomegalovirus antigens. According to a later analysis, most CMV-associated TCR beta chains appeared to be HLA-restricted, and the HLA associations seemed to be driven largely by CMV exposure. A later analysis associated 16,951 TCR beta sequences with specific HLA alleles at a false discovery rate of 0.05. In a later analysis, the rate of TCR association differed among HLA loci, with DRB1 alleles having the most associated TCRs and HLA-C alleles having the fewest. Strong co-occurrence of HLA alleles, especially DR and DQ, made assigning TCR associations to individual alleles difficult. The cohort was sequenced for TCR beta chains only, and without alpha or paired-chain data the features that could be detected were limited. A later genetic analysis reported fewer N-insertions in productive TCRs among donors in an Asian-associated ancestry cluster than the roughly 620-donor mean. For the cohort, immune exposure information was limited to CMV serostatus.

The cohort comprised under 700 healthy bone marrow donors. All cohort members were sampled while nominally healthy, although unrecorded immune exposures were likely present. The donor was CMV seronegative and was included in the group of under 450 seronegative cohort members. Every donor gave a peripheral blood sample, and the peripheral blood mononuclear cells from that sample were used for TCR beta sequencing. Genomic DNA extraction from the blood cell samples was performed with the Qiagen DNeasy Blood Extraction Kit. The library was produced with the immunoSEQ multiplex PCR assay. A mixture of 60 forward primers for TCR Vbeta segments and 13 reverse primers for TCR Jbeta segments was used in the multiplex PCR. The CDR3 region of rearranged TCR beta genes was amplified from genomic DNA with a multiplex PCR assay. The Illumina HiSeq System was used to sequence the amplified TCR beta libraries as 87-base-pair reads. In the source study's methods: In a later analysis, approximately 74 million unique TCR beta chains were counted across the 500 to 700 repertoires, and around 10 million of these chains were shared by at least two donors. A nearest-neighbor algorithm error-corrected the raw reads and collapsed the reads into unique sequences, merging closely related sequences to remove PCR and sequencing errors. Alignment of CDR3 sequences to IMGT reference sequences was used to assign V, D and J gene segments. For a sequence to be retained, a match of at least six nucleotides to both a V gene segment and a J gene segment was required. A rearrangement counted as productive if the CDR3 had no stop codons and remained in frame with V and J, and every other rearrangement counted as non-productive. Following IMGT convention, CDR3 was defined as the stretch from the second conserved V-encoded cysteine to the conserved J-encoded phenylalanine. In an earlier analysis of 500 to 650 of the donors, sequences lacking an unambiguous match to a single V gene segment were excluded. An earlier analysis of several hundred of the donors classified V segments as functional when productive rearrangements were above 56.7% and as segregating when the standard deviation between donors was above 5%. A statistical classification framework was built to diagnose cytomegalovirus status from the catalog of TCR beta chain sequences. In a later analysis, TCR nucleotide sequences were compared against IMGT/GENE-DB human TR gene sequences so that V and J genes could be assigned. Using the TCRdist pipeline, a later analysis assigned CDR3 sequences along with most-parsimonious VDJ recombination scenarios. In a later analysis, every TCR beta chain was defined by the combination of its CDR3 amino acid sequence and its V-gene family, and reads without a unique V-gene family were dropped. To address suspected cross-contamination and a sequencing artifact, a later analysis removed around 590 highly shared, low-generation-probability nucleotide sequences. In a later analysis, a clonal expansion index for each public chain was calculated from normalized within-repertoire ranks of inferred template counts. A later analysis computed generation probabilities with a VDJ recombination model fitted to out-of-frame rearrangements, and checked the results against IGoR. In a later analysis, TCR-TCR, TCR-HLA and TCR-CMV co-occurrence was scored with hypergeometric tests, and a repertoire-size bias correction was applied to TCR pairs. In a later analysis, false discovery rates were estimated by permuting HLA or CMV assignments 20 times. In a later analysis, co-occurring TCRs were grouped with DBSCAN, and TCRdist sequence similarity was added when clustering was performed within HLA-allele-positive subsets. For co-occurrence clustering, repertoires with fewer than 30,000 or more than 120,000 public chains were excluded, along with 5 or 6 repertoires with anomalous nucleotide sharing. TCRdb's version of the immuneACCESS table is confined to in-frame rearrangements and falls short of the full clone set. An unresolved V gene accounts for under half of the shortfall where checked; the remainder is of unknown origin. V and J calls and clone size are given by that table; D and trimming were obtained from the DNA. The sample has about 150,000 clones on record, about a tenth of them singletons. The ten largest clones take up over 1.5% of the sample.

Notes on this clone: There is no known antigen for this receptor. Within one base of it there is no much larger clone, and no base qualities were kept.

As encoded in the germline V gene (reference sequence), CDR1 is LNHDA while CDR2 is SQIVND. The CDR3 covers 15 residues, taking in both the cysteine and the phenylalanine. Only the CDR3 region is kept as DNA, spanning 45 bases read in frame from base 1. V sheds 3 bases and J sheds 4 bases, leaving 16 bases between their ends. The sequence is built from TRBV19 and TRBJ2-7; no D gene is confidently identified. The sequence was collected from a male donor in good health and CMV-seronegative. The sample consisted of PBMCs. The nucleotides read TGTGCCAGTAGTATGGAACCCTGGCTCGGGTACGAGCAGTACTTC. Protein translation: CASSMEPWLGYEQYF. With the portions outside the CDR3 filled from the reference TRBV19 and TRBJ2-7 genes, the complete variable region becomes DGGITQSPKYLFRKEGQNVTLSCEQNLNHDAMYWYRQDPGQGLRLIYYSQIVNDFQKGDIAEGYSVSREKKESFPLTVTSAQKNPTAFYLCASSMEPWLGYEQYFGPGTRLTVT.